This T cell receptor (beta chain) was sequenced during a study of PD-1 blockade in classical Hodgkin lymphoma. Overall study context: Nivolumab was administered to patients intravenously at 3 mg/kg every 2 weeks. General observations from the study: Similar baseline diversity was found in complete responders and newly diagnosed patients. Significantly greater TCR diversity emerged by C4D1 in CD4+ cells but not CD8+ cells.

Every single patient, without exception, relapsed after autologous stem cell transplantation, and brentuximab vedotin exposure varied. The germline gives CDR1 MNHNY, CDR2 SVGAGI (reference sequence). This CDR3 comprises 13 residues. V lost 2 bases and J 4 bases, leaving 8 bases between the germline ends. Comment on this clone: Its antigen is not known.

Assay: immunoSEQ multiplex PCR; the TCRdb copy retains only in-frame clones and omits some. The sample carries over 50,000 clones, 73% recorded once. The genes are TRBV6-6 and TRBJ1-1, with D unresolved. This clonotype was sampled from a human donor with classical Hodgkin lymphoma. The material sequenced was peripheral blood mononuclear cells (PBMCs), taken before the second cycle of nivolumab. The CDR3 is CASSYGRGTEAFF. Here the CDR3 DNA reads TGTGCCAGCAGTTACGGAAGAGGCACTGAAGCTTTCTTT.